This T cell receptor beta chain originates from a study of cytomegalovirus exposure and HLA in healthy donors (dated 2017 in TCRdb). In terms of the full investigation: An earlier analysis of about 530 of the donors reported approximately 260 Gb of sequence data and 95 million to 130 million unique TCR beta sequences obtained from about 179 million T cells. An early release covering 550 to 650 HLA-typed donors comprised approximately 300 gigabases of sequencing data and roughly 86 million unique TCR sequences. The genetic ancestry cluster associated with self-reported Caucasian donors included about 81% of the 398 genotyped donors. The study aimed to test whether signatures of past pathogen exposure could be identified by cataloging public T cell receptors. The study profiled the T cell repertoires of under 850 subjects by immunosequencing and related them to cytomegalovirus serostatus. Besides the first cohort of more than 650 subjects, a separate validation cohort made up of 90 to 150 different subjects was used. To predict cytomegalovirus infection status, the study brought together high-throughput TCR immunosequencing, statistical association of individual TCRs with disease status, and machine learning. A later analysis re-examined previously published TCR beta repertoires from roughly 720 donors and added high-resolution HLA genotyping to investigate patterns of TCR occurrence. In the later analysis, no new phenotypic data were used to find candidate immune exposures; instead, reliance was placed on TCR beta sequences and their occurrence across donors. In an earlier analysis of roughly 580 of the donors, high-throughput TCR beta sequencing was used to judge whether each TCR beta V gene segment behaved as functional or pseudogenic. Alongside the repertoire data, information on donor age, sex, ethnicity and CMV serostatus was compiled. In a later genetic analysis, genome-wide SNP genotypes for 398 of the 666 donors were used, and that subset was treated as a discovery cohort. Every discovery cohort repertoire had been produced on one sequencing platform. HLA typing covered class I and class II loci at four-digit resolution. The number of donors typed differed by locus, with about 629-640 for A, B, C, DRB1 and DQB1, 522 for DQA1, some 570 for DPA1, and roughly 450 for DPB1. Four or five DR-DQ haplotypes were handled as single units for association and clustering, since linkage in the cohort was strong. Among 300 to 500 genotyped donors of the cohort, an average of approximately 200,000 unique TCR beta nucleotide sequences was sequenced per donor, of which about 19% were non-productive. General findings and caveats noted by the study authors: Most TCR sequences were seen in very few donors, while some public TCRs were found in many individuals. A later analysis found that most CMV-associated TCR beta chains appeared HLA-restricted, with HLA associations seemingly driven largely by CMV exposure. Because counts were too low, 15 to 20 rarely observed V segments, including chromosome 9 orphons, were left out of the earlier analysis of over 550 of the donors. Only TCR beta chains were sequenced in this cohort, and the absence of alpha or paired-chain data limited detectable features. Three of the identified cytomegalovirus-associated TCR beta chains were confirmed in vitro to be specific for cytomegalovirus antigens. An association between a missense DCLRE1C variant and V-gene and J-gene trimming of TCR beta chains was found in a later genetic analysis and replicated in an independent cohort. The authors suggested that the approach could potentially be extended to other disease states and immunological phenotypes. Strong co-occurrence of HLA alleles, especially DR and DQ, made assigning TCR associations to individual alleles difficult. In a later analysis, HLA-associated TCR beta chains showed more clonal expansion and lower generation probabilities than non-associated chains that were equally common. A later genetic analysis reported fewer N-insertions in productive TCRs among donors in an Asian-associated ancestry cluster than the roughly 690-donor mean. A cluster of highly shared sequence variants was judged likely to represent a technical artifact of the sequencing pipeline. The classifier was reported to diagnose cytomegalovirus status with high specificity and sensitivity in both the original and validation cohorts. According to a later analysis, TCR association rates differed among HLA loci, with DRB1 alleles showing the most associated TCRs and HLA-C alleles showing the fewest. The study gave a list of 150 to 200 TCR beta chains associated with cytomegalovirus. Some IMGT-functional V segments, including TRBV6-2 and TRBV6-3, could not be distinguished by the 87-base-pair reads and were therefore excluded. A further reported finding was that TCR beta sequences accurately predicted the HLA-A and HLA-B alleles for most subjects in the first cohort. Because HLA typing was unavailable for some donors at each locus, only the typed subset was used in association tests. The presence/absence analyses assumed that sequencing depth was roughly uniform across donors, and that assumption may not be true. Linkage disequilibrium might explain the correlated functional status among segregating V segments, but an unknown experimental factor could not be excluded. A later analysis associated 15,000 to 20,000 TCR beta sequences with specific HLA alleles at a false discovery rate of 0.05. Broadly in line with IMGT annotations, most TCR beta V segments showed up in productive rearrangements about 87% or about 30% of the time in an earlier analysis of several hundred of the donors. CMV serostatus was the only immune exposure information available for the cohort. In a later analysis, several top co-occurrence clusters were reported to appear linked to parvovirus B19, influenza, CMV and Epstein-Barr virus.

In total, 630 or so healthy bone marrow donors made up the cohort. At the time of sampling, all cohort members were nominally healthy, though unrecorded immune exposures were likely present. The donor was CMV seronegative and was included in the group of a few hundred seronegative cohort members. A peripheral blood sample was collected from each donor, and TCR beta sequencing was performed on peripheral blood mononuclear cells. The Qiagen DNeasy Blood Extraction Kit was used to extract genomic DNA from the blood cell samples. Preparation of the library involved the immunoSEQ multiplex PCR assay. The multiplex PCR relied on a mix of 60 forward primers for TCR Vbeta segments and 13 reverse primers for TCR Jbeta segments. Amplification of the CDR3 region of rearranged TCR beta genes was performed with a multiplex PCR assay on genomic DNA. The amplified TCR beta libraries were sequenced on the Illumina HiSeq System as 87-base-pair reads. Per the authors' processing: In a later analysis, tens of millions of unique TCR beta chains were counted across the roughly 670 repertoires, and roughly 11 million of these chains were shared by at least two donors. A nearest-neighbor algorithm error-corrected the raw reads and collapsed the reads into unique sequences, merging closely related sequences to remove PCR and sequencing errors. Alignment of CDR3 sequences to IMGT reference sequences was used to assign V, D and J gene segments. For a sequence to be retained, at least a six-nucleotide match to both a V gene segment and a J gene segment was required. Rearrangements were classified as productive when the CDR3 lacked stop codons and remained in frame with V and J, and all other rearrangements were classified as non-productive. CDR3 was defined according to IMGT convention as the region running from the second conserved V-encoded cysteine to the conserved J-encoded phenylalanine. The earlier analysis of about 590 of the donors excluded sequences that lacked an unambiguous match to a single V gene segment. An earlier analysis of a few hundred of the donors classified V segments as functional when productive rearrangements were above 56.7% and as segregating when the standard deviation between donors was above 5%. To diagnose cytomegalovirus status from the catalog of TCR beta chain sequences, a statistical classification framework was built. V and J gene assignment, in a later analysis, came from comparing TCR nucleotide sequences with IMGT/GENE-DB human TR gene sequences. The TCRdist pipeline was used in a later analysis to assign CDR3 sequences and most-parsimonious VDJ recombination scenarios. In a later analysis, each TCR beta chain was defined by its CDR3 amino acid sequence together with its V-gene family, and reads lacking a unique V-gene family were excluded. A later analysis removed 600 or so highly shared, low-generation-probability nucleotide sequences to deal with suspected cross-contamination and a sequencing artifact. In a later analysis, a clonal expansion index was calculated for each public chain from normalized within-repertoire ranks of inferred template counts. In a later analysis, generation probabilities were computed using a VDJ recombination model fitted to out-of-frame rearrangements, and the results were checked against IGoR. A later analysis scored TCR-TCR, TCR-HLA and TCR-CMV co-occurrence with hypergeometric tests, applying a repertoire-size bias correction to TCR pairs. False discovery rates were estimated in a later analysis by permuting HLA or CMV assignments 20 times. In a later analysis, co-occurring TCRs were grouped with DBSCAN, and TCRdist sequence similarity was added when clustering was performed within HLA-allele-positive subsets. Co-occurrence clustering excluded repertoires with fewer than 30,000 or more than 120,000 public chains, plus five with anomalous nucleotide sharing. Entries here come from immuneACCESS through TCRdb and include only in-frame sequences with V and J called. Some clones fail to appear in such tables; in the studies checked, an unresolved V gene covers under half of the shortfall, and the cause of the remainder is unknown. D and trimming come from the DNA, and the V and J calls and clone size come from that table. The sample has about 98,000 clones on record, around 70% of them singletons. Of the sample, 1.2% is held by the ten largest clones.

The germline V gene gives CDR1 as SGHRS and CDR2 as YFSETQ. Germline trimming amounts to 6 bases on V and 8 bases on J, with 7 as the count of junction bases outside the gene matches. The CDR3 sequence holds 13 residues, the cysteine and phenylalanine included. Of all the DNA, just the CDR3 is kept, 39 bases in frame from base 1. As concerns this clone: Its antigen has not been determined. No quality values exist for individual bases; no much larger clone is one base distant.

Sequencing input: PBMCs. The receptor's source is a female donor in good health and CMV-seronegative. The chain uses TRBV5-1 and TRBJ2-2; TRBD1 aligns with 7 central bases. The DNA is TGCGCCAGCACCGGGGACAGTTCTGGGGAGCTGTTTTTT. Its product reads: CASTGDSSGELFF.